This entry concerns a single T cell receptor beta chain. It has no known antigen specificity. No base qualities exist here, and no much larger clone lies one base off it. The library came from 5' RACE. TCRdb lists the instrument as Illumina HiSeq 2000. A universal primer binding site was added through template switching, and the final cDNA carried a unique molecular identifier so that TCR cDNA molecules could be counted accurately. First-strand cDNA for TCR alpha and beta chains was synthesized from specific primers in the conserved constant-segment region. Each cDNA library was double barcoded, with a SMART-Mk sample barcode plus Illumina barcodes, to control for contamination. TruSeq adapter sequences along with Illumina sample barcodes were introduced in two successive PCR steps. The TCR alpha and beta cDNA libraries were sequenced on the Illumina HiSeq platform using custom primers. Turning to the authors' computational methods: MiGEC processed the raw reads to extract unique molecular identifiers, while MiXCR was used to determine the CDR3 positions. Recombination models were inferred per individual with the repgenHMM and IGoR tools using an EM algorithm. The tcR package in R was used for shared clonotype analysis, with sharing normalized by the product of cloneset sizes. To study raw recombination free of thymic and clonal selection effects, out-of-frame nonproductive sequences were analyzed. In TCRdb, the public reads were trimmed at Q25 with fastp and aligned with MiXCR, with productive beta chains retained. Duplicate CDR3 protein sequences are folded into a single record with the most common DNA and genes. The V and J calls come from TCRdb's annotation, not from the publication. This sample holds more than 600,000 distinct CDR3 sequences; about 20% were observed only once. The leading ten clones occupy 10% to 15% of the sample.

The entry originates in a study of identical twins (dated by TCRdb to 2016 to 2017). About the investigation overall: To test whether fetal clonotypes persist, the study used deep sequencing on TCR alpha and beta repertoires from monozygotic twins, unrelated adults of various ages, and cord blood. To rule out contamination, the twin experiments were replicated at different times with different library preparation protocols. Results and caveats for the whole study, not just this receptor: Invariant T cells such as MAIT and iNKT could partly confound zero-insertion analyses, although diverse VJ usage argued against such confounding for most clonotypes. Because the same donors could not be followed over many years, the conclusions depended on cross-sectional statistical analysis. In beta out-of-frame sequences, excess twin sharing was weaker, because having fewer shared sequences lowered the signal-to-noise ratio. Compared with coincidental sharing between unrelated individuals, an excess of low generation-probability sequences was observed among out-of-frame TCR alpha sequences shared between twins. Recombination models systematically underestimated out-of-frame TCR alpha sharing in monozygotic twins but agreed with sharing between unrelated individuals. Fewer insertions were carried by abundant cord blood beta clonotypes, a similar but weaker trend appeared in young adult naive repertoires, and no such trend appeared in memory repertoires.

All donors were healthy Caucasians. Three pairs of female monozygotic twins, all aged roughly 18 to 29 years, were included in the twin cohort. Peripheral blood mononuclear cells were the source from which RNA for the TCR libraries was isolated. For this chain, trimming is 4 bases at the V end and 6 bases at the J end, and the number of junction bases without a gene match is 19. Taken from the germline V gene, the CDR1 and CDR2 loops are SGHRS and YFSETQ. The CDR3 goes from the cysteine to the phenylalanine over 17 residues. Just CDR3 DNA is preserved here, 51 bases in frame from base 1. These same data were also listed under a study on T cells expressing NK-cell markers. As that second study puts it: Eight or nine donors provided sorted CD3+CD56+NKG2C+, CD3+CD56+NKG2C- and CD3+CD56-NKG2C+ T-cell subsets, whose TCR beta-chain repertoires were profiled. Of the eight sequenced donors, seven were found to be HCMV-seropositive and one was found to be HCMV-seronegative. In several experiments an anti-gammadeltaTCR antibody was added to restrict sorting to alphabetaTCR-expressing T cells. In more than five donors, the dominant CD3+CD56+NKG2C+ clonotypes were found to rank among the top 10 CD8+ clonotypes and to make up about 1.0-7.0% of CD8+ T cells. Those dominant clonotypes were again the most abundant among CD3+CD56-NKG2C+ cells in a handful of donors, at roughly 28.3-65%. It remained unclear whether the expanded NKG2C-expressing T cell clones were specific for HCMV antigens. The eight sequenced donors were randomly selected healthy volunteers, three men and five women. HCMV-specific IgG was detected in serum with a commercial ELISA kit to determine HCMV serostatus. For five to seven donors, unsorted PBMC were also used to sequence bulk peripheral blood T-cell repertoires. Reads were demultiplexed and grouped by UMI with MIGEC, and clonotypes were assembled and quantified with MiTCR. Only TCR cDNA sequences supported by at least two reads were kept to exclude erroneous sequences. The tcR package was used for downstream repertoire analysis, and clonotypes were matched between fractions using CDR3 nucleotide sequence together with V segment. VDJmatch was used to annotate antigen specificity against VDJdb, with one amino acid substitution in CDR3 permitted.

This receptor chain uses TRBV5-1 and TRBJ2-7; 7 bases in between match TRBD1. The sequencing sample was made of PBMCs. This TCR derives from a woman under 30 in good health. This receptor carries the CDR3 CASSHSQGQVVVGEQYF. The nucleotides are TGCGCCAGCAGCCACTCGCAAGGACAGGTGGTTGTTGGCGAGCAGTACTTC.